The next 21 T cell receptor beta chains were all read from a single sample in a study of cytomegalovirus exposure and HLA in healthy donors. PCR primers comprised 60 Vbeta and 13 Jbeta primers. TCRdb's table, derived via immunoSEQ multiplex PCR, lists solely in-frame clones and lacks some. This table holds around 100,000 clones, 6.5% to 8% found once. The sequenced material came from PBMCs. These TCRs come from a man in his forties or fifties in good health and CMV-seronegative.

J is TRBJ2-3 and V is TRBV2; 12 nucleotides match TRBD2. The V gene's germline CDR1 is SNHLY and CDR2 FYNNEI. Germline trimming cut 6 bases from V and 0 bases from J; bases unmatched to any gene: 4. The CDR3 has 16 amino acids. CDR3 sequence reads: CASRPLAGGSTDTQYF. The CDR3 DNA reads as TGTGCCAGCAGACCCCTAGCGGGAGGGAGCACAGATACGCAGTATTTT.

This clone showed up just a few times. The chain uses TRBV28 and TRBJ1-5; the match to TRBD1 covers 9 bases. Germline lookup yields CDR1 MDHEN and CDR2 SYDVKM. The V segment lost 6 bases and the J segment 7 bases; nucleotides outside the gene matches: 7. The CDR3 totals 14 residues. The CDR3: CASSETGGGQPQHF. CDR3 in DNA: TGTGCCAGCAGCGAAACAGGGGGCGGACAGCCCCAGCATTTT.

This clone was observed a few times. The chain couples TRBV19 to TRBJ1-2, with 8 bases that match TRBD1. The junction had 8 bases not matched to a gene; V was cut back by 5 bases and J by 3 bases. Germline CDR1 and CDR2: LNHDA and SQIVND (reference sequence). CDR3 length: 15 residues. The CDR3 region has the DNA TGTGCCAGTAGTTCCGCCGGACAGGGCGACTATGGCTACACCTTC. It specifies CASSSAGQGDYGYTF. The full variable domain, with the rest looked up from reference TRBV19 and TRBJ1-2, is DGGITQSPKYLFRKEGQNVTLSCEQNLNHDAMYWYRQDPGQGLRLIYYSQIVNDFQKGDIAEGYSVSREKKESFPLTVTSAQKNPTAFYLCASSSAGQGDYGYTFGSGTRLTVV.

The chain is built from TRBV11-2 and TRBJ2-1; D remains unclear. V was shortened by 2 bases and J by 1 base, with 9 bases between the two germline ends. The CDR3 is 15 residues long. The germline V gene has CDR1 SGHAT and CDR2 FQNNGV. This CDR3 is CASSLSSSSYNEQFF. In DNA, the CDR3 is TGTGCCAGCAGCTTAAGTAGCTCATCCTACAATGAGCAGTTCTTC.

This clone was seen a few times. This rearrangement joins TRBV6-1 to TRBJ1-5; no reliable D call. Trimming left V 2 bases short and J 4 bases short, with 6 bases between. Looked up from germline, CDR1 is MNHNS and CDR2 is SASEGT. This CDR3 has 13 residues. DNA for the CDR3: TGTGCCAGCAGTGAATCGTTTAATCAGCCCCAGCATTTT. Protein product: CASSESFNQPQHF.

This clone was detected only a few times. This sequence joins TRBV14 and TRBJ2-7, with TRBD1 matching 7 bases. The CDR3 extends over 14 amino acids. Unmatched junction bases numbered 7, after V lost 0 bases and J lost 8 bases. Germline CDR1 reads SGHDN; CDR2 reads FVKESK. The DNA for the CDR3 is TGTGCCAGCAGCCAAGATCACAGGGGAGTCCAGCAGTACTTC. It specifies CASSQDHRGVQQYF.

The J gene is TRBJ2-1, the V gene TRBV19; D may be TRBD1 (6 bases). V lost 1 base to trimming and J lost 0 bases, with 10 bases between them. The germline V gene encodes CDR1 LNHDA and CDR2 SQIVND (reference sequence). The CDR3 sequence is 16 residues long. CDR3 nucleotides: TGTGCCAGTAGTATAGTAGGGGGTGTCTCCTACAATGAGCAGTTCTTC. This sequence encodes CASSIVGGVSYNEQFF.

This chain links TRBV4-2 with TRBJ2-1; possible D gene TRBD2, 6 bases. V lost 3 bases and J 6 bases, leaving 15 bases between the germline ends. The CDR3 consists of 15 residues. Germline CDR1 reads LGHNA; CDR2 reads YNFKEQ. Written as DNA, the CDR3 is TGTGCCAGCAGCCAGGGGACCGTTAGCGGCAATGAGCAGTTCTTC. Encoded protein: CASSQGTVSGNEQFF.

This clone was seen more than once but under ten times. V gene TRBV5-1 combines with J gene TRBJ2-2; D is ambiguous. Trimming shortened V by 5 bases and J by 6 bases, and 14 bases separated the two germline ends. Per the germline V gene, CDR1 is SGHRS and CDR2 is YFSETQ. The CDR3 spans 14 residues. CDR3 nucleotide sequence: TGCGCCAGCAGAGCTGACCTAGGATCCGGGGAGCTGTTTTTT. Translating gives CASRADLGSGELFF.

The chain combines TRBV27 with TRBJ2-1; TRBD2 matches 13 bases. The junction had 8 bases not matched to a gene; V was cut back by 4 bases and J by 11 bases. The CDR3 length is 15 residues. In germline, CDR1 is MNHEY, CDR2 SMNVEV (reference sequence). CDR3 DNA sequence: TGTGCCAGCAGTTGGCCCGGGACTAGCGGGATAAAGCAGTTCTTC. This sequence encodes CASSWPGTSGIKQFF.

This clone was detected a few times. The gene calls are TRBV10-3 and TRBJ1-5; tentatively, D is TRBD1 (6 bases). This CDR3 region has 14 residues. Germline V gene lookup returns CDR1 ENHRY and CDR2 SYGVKD. V was trimmed by 3 bases and J by 6 bases, leaving 12 bases between them. The CDR3 nucleotides read TGTGCCATCAGTGAACAGGGACCGGGTCAGCCCCAGCATTTT. As protein: CAISEQGPGQPQHF.

Points on this clone: Other DNA variants within this sample encode the same CDR3. The chain carries TRBV28 and TRBJ2-7, with TRBD2 matching 10 bases. This CDR3 region has 14 residues. With V trimmed by 6 bases and J by 0 bases, 2 bases remained unmatched. The germline gives CDR1 MDHEN, CDR2 SYDVKM. DNA of the CDR3: TGTGCCAGCAGCCCTAGCGGGAGCTCCTACGAGCAGTACTTC. Translating gives CASSPSGSSYEQYF.

V is TRBV29-1 and J is TRBJ2-3; 10 bases match TRBD2. Germline CDR1 SQVTM, CDR2 ANQGSEA. The CDR3 contains 14 residues. Trimming cost V 6 bases and J 5 bases; bases outside gene matches: 8. The CDR3, as DNA: TGCAGCGTAACTAGCGGGGTTGAGATAGATACGCAGTATTTT. Amino acids: CSVTSGVEIDTQYF.

This clone was seen more than once but under ten times. The rearrangement links TRBV15 to TRBJ2-7; 10 bases match TRBD2. The ends lost 0 bases at V and 3 bases at J; junction bases unmatched: 2. This CDR3 spans 15 amino acids. In germline, CDR1 is LNHNV, CDR2 YYDKDF (reference sequence). CDR3 bases: TGTGCCACCAGCAGAGATCCTAGCGGGGGCTACGAGCAGTACTTC. This codes for CATSRDPSGGYEQYF.

This clone was counted a few times. The chain joins TRBV28 to TRBJ2-1, with TRBD1 as a possible D gene (5 bases). Germline V gene lookup returns CDR1 MDHEN and CDR2 SYDVKM. Trimming cost V 5 bases and J 0 bases, with 14 bases left between them. This CDR3 comprises 16 residues. CDR3 nucleotides: TGTGCCAGCAGTACACCGACAGCGAGCTCCTACAATGAGCAGTTCTTC. It translates to CASSTPTASSYNEQFF.

This clone was picked up a small number of times. The chain links TRBV29-1 to TRBJ2-3, with a weak D call TRBD1 (6 bases). This CDR3 spans 13 amino acids. Germline loops: CDR1 SQVTM, CDR2 ANQGSEA. Trimming removed 4 bases at V and 0 bases at J, with 8 bases between. DNA for the CDR3: TGCAGCGTTGTTAGGGGGAGCACAGATACGCAGTATTTT. It translates to CSVVRGSTDTQYF.

V usage is TRBV5-6 and J usage is TRBJ2-5, with 7 bases matching TRBD2. J was trimmed by 0 bases and V by 2 bases; bases with no gene match: 4. Germline CDR1 and CDR2: SGHDT and YYEEEE. The CDR3 has 15 amino acids. The CDR3 DNA sequence: TGTGCCAGCAGCTTAGCGGGACTACACCAAGAGACCCAGTACTTC. It encodes CASSLAGLHQETQYF.

The CDR3 spells CASSYGTRGVEQYF. CDR3 in DNA: TGTGCCAGCAGTTACGGGACTAGGGGGGTCGAGCAGTACTTC. The V and J genes are TRBV6-5 and TRBJ2-7; 8 bases align to TRBD2. There are 14 residues in the CDR3. J was trimmed by 6 bases and V by 2 bases; bases with no gene match: 6. Per germline, CDR1 MNHEY and CDR2 SVGAGI.

J is TRBJ2-3 and V is TRBV28; D is possibly TRBD2 (5 bases). V was clipped by 6 bases and J by 0 bases, with 19 bases between them. Germline CDR1 and CDR2: MDHEN and SYDVKM. This CDR3 contains 17 residues. Here the CDR3 reads CASRGKVRELSTDTQYF. The CDR3 DNA sequence: TGTGCCAGCAGGGGAAAAGTGAGGGAATTAAGCACAGATACGCAGTATTTT.

The chain uses TRBV7-2 and TRBJ2-5, with 14 bases identical to TRBD2. CDR3 length equals 17 residues. After removal of 3 bases from V and 5 bases from J, the junction contained 8 bases not matched to a gene. Germline V lookup: CDR1 SGHTA, CDR2 FQGNSA. The DNA for the CDR3 is TGTGCCAGCAGCTTCGGACTAGCGGGAGGCGGGAGGGAGACCCAGTACTTC. Its protein product is CASSFGLAGGGRETQYF.

This clone was counted between two and nine times. This chain uses TRBV10-3 with TRBJ1-2; 9 nucleotides line up with TRBD1. The V gene's germline CDR1 is ENHRY and CDR2 SYGVKD. With 2 bases clipped from V and 9 bases from J, the junction kept 4 bases outside the gene matches. The CDR3 loop spans 13 amino acids. The CDR3 region has the DNA TGTGCCATCAGTGAGGCGGGACAGGGACGCTACACCTTC. As protein: CAISEAGQGRYTF.